The 21 T cell receptor beta chains below were found in one sample sequenced in a study of blood T cell repertoires in COVID-19. Profiling relied on immunoSEQ multiplex PCR, and the TCRdb table lists in-frame clones only, not all of them. The sample records approximately 100,000 clones, 70% to 90% being singletons. Material: PBMCs or T cells enriched from blood (not recorded which). These receptors were taken from a woman between 45 and 65 years old who had recovered from COVID-19.

A single count supports this clone. This chain joins TRBV18 and TRBJ1-1; 7 positions match TRBD1. Germline loops: CDR1 KGHSH, CDR2 LQKENI. Unmatched junction bases numbered 7, after V lost 3 bases and J lost 6 bases. There are 14 residues in the CDR3. The CDR3 region has the DNA TGTGCCAGCTCACCGAGGCAGGGGGTATCTGAAGCTTTCTTT. It is translated as CASSPRQGVSEAFF.

CDR3 in DNA: TGTGCCAGCAGCCCCGGGACTAGCGCTTACACCGGGGAGCTGTTTTTT. Translated: CASSPGTSAYTGELFF. This chain links TRBV11-3 with TRBJ2-2, with 10 bases that match TRBD2. Per the germline V gene, CDR1 is SGHNT and CDR2 is YENEEA. This CDR3 is 16 amino acids long. J lost 3 bases, V lost 5 bases, and 6 bases had no gene match.

The chain uses TRBV6-1 and TRBJ1-2; D is undetermined. The V gene's germline CDR1 is MNHNS and CDR2 SASEGT. The CDR3 totals 14 residues. V gave up 1 base and J gave up 2 bases, with 8 bases separating them. For the CDR3, the DNA is TGTGCCAGCAGTGAAGTCAGAGGGAACTATGGCTACACCTTC. This translates into CASSEVRGNYGYTF.

The rearrangement joins TRBV10-2 to TRBJ2-5; possibly TRBD2 for D (6 bases). The V and J ends lost 2 bases and 0 bases respectively, with 10 bases between them. The germline V gene has CDR1 WSHSY and CDR2 SAAADI. This CDR3 spans 15 amino acids. The CDR3 nucleotides read TGCGCCAGCAGTGAGGACGGAGGGCACCAAGAGACCCAGTACTTC. Amino acids: CASSEDGGHQETQYF.

The chain carries TRBV6-1 and TRBJ2-3; 12 nucleotides match TRBD2. The CDR3 has 17 amino acids. The J segment lost 5 bases and the V segment lost 1 base, leaving 7 bases of the junction unmatched. CDR1 and CDR2 from the germline V gene are MNHNS and SASEGT. The CDR3 bases are TGTGCCAGCAGTGAAGGTTTGGAGGGACTAGCGGGAGATACGCAGTATTTT. It translates to CASSEGLEGLAGDTQYF.

This clone was picked up a small number of times. The chain carries TRBV5-1 and TRBJ2-2; unclear D gene. This CDR3 has 14 residues. The V gene lost 1 base and the J gene lost 1 base, with 5 bases spanning the gap. CDR1 is SGHRS, CDR2 YFSETQ, per germline. The CDR3 nucleotides are TGCGCCAGCAGCTTGAGCCAGAACACCGGGGAGCTGTTTTTT. Its translation is CASSLSQNTGELFF.

This chain joins TRBV28 and TRBJ1-3, with a possible D match to TRBD1 (6 bases). Germline CDR1 MDHEN, CDR2 SYDVKM. The CDR3 extends over 17 amino acids. V lost 2 bases and J lost 0, with 14 bases in between. The CDR3 protein is CASSLLGGRGSGNTIYF. The CDR3 region has the DNA TGTGCCAGCAGTTTACTTGGGGGCAGGGGCTCTGGAAACACCATATATTTT.

The chain joins TRBV10-3 to TRBJ1-3; TRBD1 agrees at 7 bases. Trimming cost V 6 bases and J 2 bases; bases outside gene matches: 7. The CDR3 loop spans 15 amino acids. Germline V gene sequence: CDR1 ENHRY, CDR2 SYGVKD. CDR3 sequence: CAISPHDRAGNTIYF. The CDR3 DNA reads TGTGCCATCAGCCCACATGACAGGGCTGGAAACACCATATATTTT.

In its sample, this clone was seen many times. The J gene is TRBJ2-2, the V gene TRBV7-9, with TRBD2 matching over 11 bases. J gave up 4 bases and V 8 bases, and 6 bases lay outside the gene matches. CDR3 length: 15 amino acids. Germline V gene sequence: CDR1 SEHNR, CDR2 FQNEAQ (reference sequence). The CDR3 sequence: CASPVAGGPTGELFF. Here the CDR3 DNA reads TGTGCCAGCCCGGTAGCGGGAGGGCCCACCGGGGAGCTGTTTTTT.

The genes are TRBV7-9 and TRBJ1-3; no clear D. This CDR3 is built from 13 residues. V was clipped by 5 bases and J by 0 bases, with 5 bases between them. CDR1 and CDR2 from the germline V gene are SEHNR and FQNEAQ (reference sequence). CDR3 amino acids: CASSLNSGNTIYF. CDR3 bases: TGTGCCAGCAGCCTTAACTCTGGAAACACCATATATTTT.

The genes are TRBV28 and TRBJ1-4; the match to TRBD1 covers 10 bases. CDR3 size: 15 residues. Trimming removed 5 bases from V and 6 bases from J; junction bases left unmatched: 6. Germline values: CDR1 MDHEN, CDR2 SYDVKM. The CDR3 nucleotides read TGTGCCAGCAGTCAACCGGGGACAGGGGATGAAAAACTGTTTTTT. This codes for CASSQPGTGDEKLFF.

The V call is TRBV5-4, the J call TRBJ2-1; 10 bases are a match to TRBD2. Germline trimming cut 3 bases from V and 15 bases from J; bases unmatched to any gene: 12. There are 14 residues in the CDR3. CDR1 is SGHNT and CDR2 is YYREEE in the germline V gene (reference sequence). The CDR3 DNA sequence: TGTGCCAGCAGCTCGTCTAGCGGGGGTTCGGGGTTGTTCTTC. Amino acid sequence: CASSSSSGGSGLFF.

The rearrangement uses TRBV30 and TRBJ1-1, with 7 positions matching TRBD1. This CDR3 has 16 amino acids. Germline trimming cut 3 bases from V and 0 bases from J; bases unmatched to any gene: 10. Germline V lookup: CDR1 GTSNPN, CDR2 SVGIG (reference sequence). CDR3 sequence reads: CAWSRDRRPLNTEAFF. CDR3 bases: TGTGCCTGGAGCCGGGACAGACGACCACTGAACACTGAAGCTTTCTTT.

The V call is TRBV18, the J call TRBJ2-1, with D possibly TRBD1 on 6 matching bases. Between the trimmed V and J ends, which lost 4 bases and 0 bases, there was a span of 16 bases. This CDR3 has 17 residues. Germline loops: CDR1 KGHSH, CDR2 LQKENI. DNA of the CDR3: TGTGCCAGCTCACTCCGAGGGGGATCCAGCTCCTACAATGAGCAGTTCTTC. Encoded protein: CASSLRGGSSSYNEQFF.

The CDR3 region has the DNA TGTGCCAGCAGTGTGACAGGGGTAAGCTACAATGAGCAGTTCTTC. It codes for CASSVTGVSYNEQFF. The chain recombines TRBV2 with TRBJ2-1; TRBD1 agrees at 8 bases. The length of the CDR3 is 15 residues. Germline lookup yields CDR1 SNHLY and CDR2 FYNNEI. The trim removed 4 bases at V and 3 bases at J, leaving 5 bases unmatched.

This clone was found a few times. The chain is built from TRBV21-1 and TRBJ2-3; the table's TRBD1 call for D was not verified on the DNA. TRBV21-1 is tagged as a pseudogene. This CDR3 comprises 16 residues. CDR3 residues: CASSKRPGHWEDTQYF. CDR3 DNA: TGTGCCAGCAGCAAACGACCGGGACATTGGGAAGATACGCAGTATTTT.

This clone is a singleton in its sample. The rearrangement uses TRBV28 and TRBJ1-3; D not resolved. Trimming took 3 bases from V and 5 from J, leaving 14 bases between them. The CDR3 sequence is 15 residues long. Germline CDR1 MDHEN, CDR2 SYDVKM. Here the CDR3 DNA reads TGTGCCAGCAGTTTCTCCGGGAACCCTAGAAACACCATATATTTT. It codes for CASSFSGNPRNTIYF.

About this clone itself: The junction shows a germline mismatch at one end, possibly a read error. The chain is built from TRBV6-5 and TRBJ2-2; possibly TRBD2 for D (5 bases). The CDR3 contains 13 residues. Germline loops: CDR1 MNHEY, CDR2 SVGAGI. The CDR3 is CVTRKTYTGELFF. The DNA of the CDR3 is TGCGTTACTAGGAAGACTTACACCGGGGAGCTGTTTTTT.

This chain links TRBV5-4 with TRBJ2-1; TRBD2 matches 10 bases. V lost 6 bases and J lost 4; bases outside the gene matches: 7. The CDR3 contains 15 residues. The germline CDR1 and CDR2 sequences are SGHNT and YYREEE (reference sequence). The CDR3 DNA is TGTGCCAGCACACTGACTAGCGGGCAATACAATGAGCAGTTCTTC. Amino acids: CASTLTSGQYNEQFF.

The rearrangement links TRBV19 to TRBJ1-5, with unresolved D. Germline CDR1 and CDR2: LNHDA and SQIVND (reference sequence). CDR3 size: 14 residues. V shed 3 bases and J shed 3 bases, with 9 bases lying between them. The CDR3 loop reads CASSIEGFNQPQHF. CDR3 sequence (DNA): TGTGCCAGTAGTATCGAGGGCTTCAATCAGCCCCAGCATTTT.

The V and J genes are TRBV15 and TRBJ2-7; D unresolved. Trimming stripped 5 bases from V and 7 bases from J, with 9 bases between. Germline CDR1 and CDR2: LNHNV and YYDKDF (reference sequence). The CDR3 length is 11 residues. Here the CDR3 DNA reads TGTGCCACCAGCGTCGGAGAGGAGCAGTACTTC. It specifies CATSVGEEQYF.